The 20 T cell receptor beta chains presented below share a single source sample, sequenced in a study of control samples from healthy donors and cancer patients. Generated by immunoSEQ multiplex PCR, the TCRdb table keeps only in-frame clones and is missing some. Seen here are some 79,000 clones, approximately 90% observed once, and the top ten hold approximately 7%. The sample was blood. The receptors here all came from a man aged 45-60 years in good health.

The chain carries TRBV18 and TRBJ1-4; no reliable D call. The CDR3 totals 14 residues. Trimming removed 5 bases at V and 0 bases at J, with 7 bases between. Germline V gene data show CDR1 as KGHSH and CDR2 as LQKENI. The CDR3 spells CASSSTSTNEKLFF. For the CDR3, the DNA is TGTGCCAGCTCAAGCACCTCAACTAATGAAAAACTGTTTTTT.

In its sample, this clone was seen once. The chain recombines TRBV24-1 with TRBJ1-5; D is unclear. The CDR3 covers 11 residues. Germline CDR1 reads KGHDR; CDR2 reads SFDVKD. Trimming left V 9 bases short and J 5 bases short, with 7 bases between. CDR3 residues: CATGTYQPQHF. The CDR3 DNA follows: TGTGCCACCGGAACCTATCAGCCCCAGCATTTT.

V usage is TRBV15 and J usage is TRBJ1-2; the D is unclear. Germline CDR1 and CDR2: LNHNV and YYDKDF (reference sequence). The CDR3 is 13 residues long. Deletions cut 7 bases from V and 2 bases from J, with 11 bases between. The CDR3 is CATNPTENYGYTF. The CDR3 DNA reads TGTGCCACCAACCCGACGGAAAACTATGGCTACACCTTC.

Only one count was recorded for this clone. The rearrangement links TRBV3-1 (or the pseudogene TRBV3-2) to TRBJ2-5; 8 bases are shared with TRBD2. Germline trimming cut 6 bases from V and 3 bases from J; bases unmatched to any gene: 6. The germline V gene encodes CDR1 LGHDT and CDR2 YNNKEL (reference sequence). The CDR3 length is 14 residues. The CDR3: CASRAGVLEETQYF. The CDR3 DNA reads TGTGCCAGCAGAGCGGGGGTCCTTGAAGAGACCCAGTACTTC.

The chain uses TRBV12-2 and TRBJ1-4. TRBV12-2 corresponds to a pseudogene. This CDR3 is 17 amino acids long. CDR3 protein: CASRLAVYPEHNEKLFF. As DNA, the CDR3 is TGTGCAAGTCGCTTAGCGGTTTATCCAGAGCATAATGAAAAACTGTTTTTT.

This chain connects TRBV5-1 to TRBJ2-2; TRBD1 might be the D (5 bases). The ends were cut back, 2 bases at V and 1 base at J, with 12 bases in the middle. There are 16 residues in the CDR3. The germline V gene has CDR1 SGHRS and CDR2 YFSETQ. CDR3: CASSLSGHKNTGELFF. The CDR3 region has the DNA TGCGCCAGCAGCTTATCAGGACACAAGAACACCGGGGAGCTGTTTTTT. The full variable domain, completed using reference TRBV5-1 and TRBJ2-2, is KAGVTQTPRYLIKTRGQQVTLSCSPISGHRSVSWYQQTPGQGLQFLFEYFSETQRNKGNFPGRFSGRQFSNSRSEMNVSTLELGDSALYLCASSLSGHKNTGELFFGEGSRLTVL.

The sample holds a few counts of this clone. The V gene is TRBV29-1, the J gene TRBJ1-3; D remains unclear. Germline CDR1 reads SQVTM; CDR2 reads ANQGSEA. The CDR3 contains 16 residues. The V and J ends lost 2 bases and 0 bases respectively, with 14 bases between them. The CDR3 here is CSVERGGRSSGNTIYF. The CDR3 region has the DNA TGCAGCGTTGAAAGAGGCGGCAGGAGCTCTGGAAACACCATATATTTT.

V and J are TRBV27 and TRBJ2-5, with D unclear. V was cut by 8 bases and J by 0 bases, with 10 bases left in between. The CDR3 loop spans 13 amino acids. Per germline, CDR1 MNHEY and CDR2 SMNVEV (reference sequence). CDR3 nucleotide sequence: TGTGCCAGCGGCCTGGGGTACCAAGAGACCCAGTACTTC. This sequence encodes CASGLGYQETQYF.

The chain is built from TRBV3-1 (or the pseudogene TRBV3-2) and TRBJ1-1; the match to TRBD1 covers 7 bases. Germline V gives CDR1 LGHDT, CDR2 YNNKEL (reference sequence). Trimming took 3 bases from V and 10 from J; bases not matched to a gene: 11. CDR3 length: 14 amino acids. CDR3 region: CASSQQGGKSRAFF. In DNA form, the CDR3 reads TGTGCCAGCAGCCAGCAAGGGGGCAAGTCTCGAGCTTTCTTT.

The V call is TRBV19, the J call TRBJ2-1; 12 bases line up with TRBD1. V shed 5 bases and J 10 bases; nucleotides not matched to a gene: 12. This CDR3 has 16 residues. Germline lookup yields CDR1 LNHDA and CDR2 SQIVND (reference sequence). CDR3 DNA sequence: TGTGCCAGTAGTCCCCGAAGGGACAGGGGGCGCGGGGAGCAGTTCTTC. Amino acids: CASSPRRDRGRGEQFF.

The rearrangement uses TRBV30 and TRBJ1-5; D gene uncertain. The germline V gene encodes CDR1 GTSNPN and CDR2 SVGIG (reference sequence). Trimming took 1 base from V and 0 from J, leaving 13 bases between them. The CDR3 has 16 residues. The CDR3 sequence is CAWSGRHLISNQPQHF. CDR3 coding DNA: TGTGCCTGGAGTGGGCGACACCTCATTAGCAATCAGCCCCAGCATTTT.

CDR3: CASSSTGGDYGYTF. CDR3 nucleotide sequence: TGTGCCAGCAGTTCGACAGGGGGCGACTATGGCTACACCTTC. The chain uses TRBV27 and TRBJ1-2; 10 bases agree with TRBD1. Looked up from germline, CDR1 is MNHEY and CDR2 is SMNVEV (reference sequence). This CDR3 is built from 14 residues. After removal of 4 bases from V and 3 bases from J, the junction contained 2 bases not matched to a gene.

The chain is built from TRBV27 and TRBJ1-5, with a tentative D call TRBD1 (6 bases). This CDR3 comprises 15 residues. V gave up 5 bases and J gave up 2 bases, with 13 bases separating them. Germline-derived CDR1 and CDR2 are MNHEY and SMNVEV (reference sequence). The DNA of the CDR3 is TGTGCCAGCAGTCCGGGGGCGTGGGGCAATCAGCCCCAGCATTTT. This gives the protein CASSPGAWGNQPQHF.

This clone was seen just once. V gene TRBV7-8 combines with J gene TRBJ1-3, with 8 positions matching TRBD1. This CDR3 has 18 amino acids. Germline values: CDR1 SGHVS, CDR2 FQNEAQ. V was pared by 1 base and J by 7 bases, with 15 bases of the junction left unmatched. CDR3 amino acids: CASSLVGPGRGLSNTIYF. The CDR3 DNA is TGTGCCAGCAGCTTAGTGGGCCCTGGCAGGGGGCTAAGTAACACCATATATTTT.

The V gene is TRBV5-6, the J gene TRBJ2-7; D perhaps matches TRBD1 (5 bases). Trimming shortened V by 6 bases and J by 4 bases, and 17 bases separated the two germline ends. This CDR3 region has 14 residues. Germline V gene data show CDR1 as SGHDT and CDR2 as YYEEEE. The CDR3 here is CASKKGRLQYEQYF. CDR3 DNA: TGTGCCAGCAAAAAGGGGCGTTTACAATACGAGCAGTACTTC.

The CDR3, as DNA: TGTGCCAGCAGCCTTGGTGACGACAGCCGGGAGACCCAGTACTTC. This encodes CASSLGDDSRETQYF. The V call is TRBV11-3, the J call TRBJ2-5, with D maybe TRBD1 (5 bases). CDR1 is SGHNT, CDR2 YENEEA, per germline. Deletions cut 5 bases from V and 5 bases from J, with 18 bases between. CDR3 length equals 15 residues.

In this sample, this clone turned up once. The genes are TRBV3-1 (or the pseudogene TRBV3-2) and TRBJ1-4; maybe TRBD1 (5 bases). Germline V gives CDR1 LGHDT, CDR2 YNNKEL (reference sequence). The CDR3 spans 13 residues. With 4 bases removed from V and 7 bases from J, the gap between germline ends came to 10 bases. Here the CDR3 DNA reads TGTGCCAGCAGCCGATCCGGGGGTGAAAAACTGTTTTTT. It translates to CASSRSGGEKLFF.

The V gene is TRBV7-9, the J gene TRBJ2-5, with D unclear. Germline lookup yields CDR1 SEHNR and CDR2 FQNEAQ (reference sequence). The CDR3 has 13 residues. V was clipped by 0 bases and J by 7 bases, with 9 bases between them. The CDR3 DNA is TGTGCCAGCAGCTTAGCGCTGAGAGTGACCCAGTACTTC. Its protein product is CASSLALRVTQYF. Drawing the rest from reference TRBV7-9 and TRBJ2-5, the complete variable domain is DTGVSQNPRHKITKRGQNVTFRCDPISEHNRLYWYRQTLGQGPEFLTYFQNEAQLEKSRLLSDRFSAERPKGSFSTLEIQRTEQGDSAMYLCASSLALRVTQYFGPGTRLLVL.

V gene TRBV2 combines with J gene TRBJ1-5, with 9 bases matching TRBD1. Per germline, CDR1 SNHLY and CDR2 FYNNEI. This CDR3 is 15 amino acids long. V dropped 6 bases and J dropped 7; count of bases not matched to a gene: 10. This CDR3 reads CASRKSGTGTQPQHF. The CDR3, as DNA: TGTGCCAGCAGGAAGTCCGGGACAGGGACCCAGCCCCAGCATTTT.

This rearrangement joins TRBV2 to TRBJ2-7; D is possibly TRBD1 (5 bases). V was pared by 4 bases and J by 3 bases, with 7 bases between. Looked up from germline, CDR1 is SNHLY and CDR2 is FYNNEI. CDR3 length: 12 amino acids. CDR3 sequence reads: CASSGRVYEQYF. The CDR3 DNA sequence: TGTGCCAGCAGTGGCAGGGTCTACGAGCAGTACTTC.